The next 10 T cell receptor beta chains were all read from a single sample in a study of shared T cell receptors in the human thymus. Clones were sequenced by immunoSEQ multiplex PCR, and TCRdb holds only the in-frame ones, with some missing. The sample holds hundreds of thousands of clones; approximately 87% are singletons and the top ten take 0.0094%. The same specimen was also included in a second study, on human thymus T cells.

Sequencing was carried out using thymocytes. The receptors come from a boy younger than two with a congenital heart defect.

This chain joins TRBV7-2 and TRBJ2-7; 7 bases are shared with TRBD2. The CDR3 sequence is 16 residues long. With V trimmed by 4 bases and J by 0 bases, 9 bases remained unmatched. Germline V gene data show CDR1 as SGHTA and CDR2 as FQGNSA. The CDR3 sequence: CASSSVLAESSYEQYF. The DNA of the CDR3 is TGTGCCAGCAGCTCCGTTCTAGCGGAGAGCTCCTACGAGCAGTACTTC.

The J gene is TRBJ1-1, the V gene TRBV5-6, with 9 bases matching TRBD1. The trim removed 4 bases at V and 1 base at J, leaving 2 bases unmatched. CDR1 and CDR2 from the germline V gene are SGHDT and YYEEEE. The CDR3 has 14 residues. CDR3 sequence (DNA): TGTGCCAGCAGCGGGGGACAGGGGAACACTGAAGCTTTCTTT. This translates into CASSGGQGNTEAFF.

In its sample, this clone was seen once. This chain uses TRBV12-5 with TRBJ2-3; a possible D gene is TRBD1 (6 bases). CDR1 is LGHNT and CDR2 is FRNRAP in the germline V gene. The CDR3 length is 16 residues. Trimming removed 4 bases at V and 4 bases at J, with 18 bases between. The CDR3 here is CASGSALQGPPDTQYF. The CDR3, as DNA: TGTGCTAGTGGTTCTGCACTCCAGGGGCCCCCAGATACGCAGTATTTT.

The V call is TRBV29-1, the J call TRBJ1-4, with D maybe TRBD1 (5 bases). The V end lost 4 bases, the J end lost 4 bases, and 13 bases lay between the germline ends. CDR3 size: 14 residues. Germline-derived CDR1 and CDR2 are SQVTM and ANQGSEA. DNA for the CDR3: TGCAGCGTTGGGGACGGGAGACGTAATGAAAAACTGTTTTTT. The encoded protein is CSVGDGRRNEKLFF.

The chain combines TRBV19 with TRBJ2-7; D unclear. The CDR3 length is 13 residues. The V and J ends lost 2 bases and 1 base respectively, with 6 bases between them. Germline V gives CDR1 LNHDA, CDR2 SQIVND (reference sequence). CDR3 sequence: CASSIRVSYEQYF. CDR3 nucleotides: TGTGCCAGTAGTATACGGGTATCCTACGAGCAGTACTTC.

This clone was observed once. The rearrangement uses TRBV14 and TRBJ1-3; possibly TRBD1 for D (5 bases). Germline values: CDR1 SGHDN, CDR2 FVKESK. Trimming shortened V by 0 bases and J by 1 base, and 7 bases separated the two germline ends. The CDR3 has 15 amino acids. CDR3 DNA sequence: TGTGCCAGCAGCCAAGACGGGGGATCTGGAAACACCATATATTTT. Translation gives CASSQDGGSGNTIYF.

The V gene is TRBV10-2, the J gene TRBJ1-1; TRBD1 aligns across 10 bases. There are 15 residues in the CDR3. V lost 7 bases to trimming and J lost 3 bases; unmatched junction nucleotides: 8. Germline V lookup: CDR1 WSHSY, CDR2 SAAADI. The CDR3 region is CASTRTGGMDTEAFF. The CDR3 bases are TGCGCCAGCACCCGGACAGGGGGAATGGACACTGAAGCTTTCTTT.

The gene calls are TRBV7-8 and TRBJ1-1; D uncertain. This CDR3 region has 17 residues. Germline CDR1 reads SGHVS; CDR2 reads FQNEAQ. V gave up 5 bases and J gave up 3 bases, with 22 bases separating them. Here the CDR3 DNA reads TGTGCCAGCAGCCCTCCCGGACTTTACCCCTGGGACACTGAAGCTTTCTTT. Encoded protein: CASSPPGLYPWDTEAFF.

This clone occurred a few times. This sequence joins TRBV5-6 and TRBJ1-1; 12 nucleotides agree with TRBD1. The CDR3 has 16 residues. Germline V gene sequence: CDR1 SGHDT, CDR2 YYEEEE. V gave up 5 bases and J gave up 4 bases; unmatched junction bases: 9. The CDR3 region is CASSVPGQGAGTEAFF. The CDR3 DNA reads as TGTGCCAGCAGTGTTCCGGGACAGGGGGCCGGCACTGAAGCTTTCTTT.

In DNA, the CDR3 is TGTGCCAATACCACTAAACCGGGACTAGCGGGCTTAGGGGAGACCCAGTACTTC. Amino acid sequence: CANTTKPGLAGLGETQYF. The chain combines TRBV6-4 with TRBJ2-5, with TRBD2 matching over 12 bases. CDR3 length equals 18 residues. After removal of 10 bases from V and 5 bases from J, the junction contained 20 bases not matched to a gene. Germline loops: CDR1 MRHNA, CDR2 SNTAGT.